Listed below are T cell receptor beta chains from one sample, sequenced in a study of blood T cell repertoires in COVID-19. Profiled with immunoSEQ multiplex PCR; TCRdb holds only in-frame clones, not every one. Of about 250,000 clones in the sample, 84% were seen once. Sequences were obtained from peripheral blood. The receptors derive from a woman aged 40 to 50 who had recovered from COVID-19. Both conserved end residues are part of each CDR3. The order of the fields is V gene, J gene, CDR3 length, CDR3 protein.

V: TRBV28
J: TRBJ1-4
length: 14
CDR3: CASSLLTLNEKLFF

V: TRBV30
J: TRBJ1-2
length: 16
CDR3: CAWSVVRTGGNYGYTF

V: TRBV13
J: TRBJ2-2
length: 14
CDR3: CASSSQGSTGELFF

V: TRBV5-4
J: TRBJ1-1
length: 13
CDR3: CASSLGRNTEAFF

V: TRBV27
J: TRBJ1-1
length: 16
CDR3: CASGLTGMGKNTEAFF

V: TRBV5-6
J: TRBJ2-5
length: 16
CDR3: CASSPPGVPITKREYF

V: TRBV5-5
J: TRBJ2-7
length: 13
CDR3: CASSFGQGHEQYF

V: TRBV7-9
J: TRBJ2-2
length: 16
CDR3: CASSQTGGEHTGELFF

V: TRBV12-3/TRBV12-4
J: TRBJ1-2
length: 13
CDR3: CASSLGQYYGYTF

V: TRBV5-1
J: TRBJ2-3
length: 15
CDR3: CASSFGQGKADTQYF

V: TRBV25-1
J: TRBJ2-5
length: 16
CDR3: CASSESNGGIQETQYF

V: TRBV12-3/TRBV12-4
J: TRBJ2-5
length: 13
CDR3: CASSYEGVETQYF

V: TRBV6-2/TRBV6-3
J: TRBJ1-4
length: 14
CDR3: CASSYDGVGEKLFF

V: TRBV12-3/TRBV12-4
J: TRBJ2-3
length: 13
CDR3: CASSLEGADTQYF

V: TRBV5-1
J: TRBJ2-3
length: 16
CDR3: CASSEQTSGRADTQYF

V: TRBV2
J: TRBJ1-2
length: 15
CDR3: CASSVERQASYGYTF

V: TRBV30
J: TRBJ1-4
length: 14
CDR3: CAWGDRRTNEKLFF

V: TRBV3-1/TRBV3-2
J: TRBJ1-6
length: 14
CDR3: CASSRQGNNSPLHF

V: TRBV5-1
J: TRBJ1-1
length: 13
CDR3: CASSLQLNTEAFF

V: TRBV2
J: TRBJ1-5
length: 15
CDR3: CASSVNRGSNQPQHF

V: TRBV6-1
J: TRBJ2-6
length: 15
CDR3: CASSEFSAGANVLTF

V: TRBV28
J: TRBJ1-5
length: 12
CDR3: CASTNSNQPQHF

V: TRBV2
J: TRBJ2-2
length: 15
CDR3: CASSESSGNTGELFF

V: TRBV3-1/TRBV3-2
J: TRBJ2-7
length: 14
CDR3: CASSQVGGYYEQYF

V: TRBV20-1
J: TRBJ1-6
length: 11
CDR3: CSATGNSPLHF

V: TRBV2
J: TRBJ1-4
length: 16
CDR3: CASSGGPRENNEKLFF

V: TRBV5-1
J: TRBJ2-6
length: 19
CDR3: CASSSLGTASKSGANVLTF

V: TRBV2
J: TRBJ1-1
length: 14
CDR3: CASSGWAGNTEAFF

V: TRBV5-4
J: TRBJ1-2
length: 15
CDR3: CASTIRTGSKDGYTF

V: TRBV30
J: TRBJ2-1
length: 16
CDR3: CAWSTQTTILYNEQFF

V: TRBV7-8
J: TRBJ1-5
length: 15
CDR3: CASSTGQNSNQPQHF